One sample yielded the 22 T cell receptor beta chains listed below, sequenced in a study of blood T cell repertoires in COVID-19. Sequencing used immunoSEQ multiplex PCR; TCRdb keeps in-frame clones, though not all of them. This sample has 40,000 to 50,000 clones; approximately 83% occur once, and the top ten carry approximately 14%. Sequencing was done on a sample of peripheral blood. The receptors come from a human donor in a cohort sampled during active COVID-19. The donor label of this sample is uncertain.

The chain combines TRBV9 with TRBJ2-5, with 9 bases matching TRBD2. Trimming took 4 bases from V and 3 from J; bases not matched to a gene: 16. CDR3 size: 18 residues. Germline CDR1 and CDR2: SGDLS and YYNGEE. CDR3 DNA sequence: TGTGCCAGCAGCCGTAGGGCCCTGCGGGGGGGCCTGAAAGAGACCCAGTACTTC. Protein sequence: CASSRRALRGGLKETQYF. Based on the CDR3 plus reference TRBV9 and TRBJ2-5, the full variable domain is DSGVTQTPKHLITATGQRVTLRCSPRSGDLSVYWYQQSLDQGLQFLIQYYNGEERAKGNILERFSAQQFPDLHSELNLSSLELGDSALYFCASSRRALRGGLKETQYFGPGTRLLVL.

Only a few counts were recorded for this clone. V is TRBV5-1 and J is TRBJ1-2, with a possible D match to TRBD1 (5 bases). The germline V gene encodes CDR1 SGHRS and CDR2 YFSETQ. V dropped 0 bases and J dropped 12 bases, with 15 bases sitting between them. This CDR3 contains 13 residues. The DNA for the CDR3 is TGCGCCAGCAGCTTGGATCAGGGAATGGCTGACACCTTC. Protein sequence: CASSLDQGMADTF.

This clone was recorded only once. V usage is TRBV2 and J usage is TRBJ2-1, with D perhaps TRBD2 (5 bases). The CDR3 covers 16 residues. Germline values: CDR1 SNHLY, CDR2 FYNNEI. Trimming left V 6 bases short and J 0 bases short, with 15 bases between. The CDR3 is CASRIGPGNSYNEQFF. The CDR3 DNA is TGTGCCAGCAGGATTGGACCGGGGAACTCCTACAATGAGCAGTTCTTC.

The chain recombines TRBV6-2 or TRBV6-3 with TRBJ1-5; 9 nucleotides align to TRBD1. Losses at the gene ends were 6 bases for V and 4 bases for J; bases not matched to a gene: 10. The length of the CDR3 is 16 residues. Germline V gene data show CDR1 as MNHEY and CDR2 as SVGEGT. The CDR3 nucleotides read TGTGCCAGCAGCCCCCGACCGGGACAGGGAAATCAGCCCCAGCATTTT. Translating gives CASSPRPGQGNQPQHF.

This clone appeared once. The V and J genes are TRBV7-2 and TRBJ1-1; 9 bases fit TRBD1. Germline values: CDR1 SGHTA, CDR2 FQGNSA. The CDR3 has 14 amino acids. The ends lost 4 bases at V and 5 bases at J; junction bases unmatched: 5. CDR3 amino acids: CASSSDRGGTEAFF. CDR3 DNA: TGTGCCAGCAGCTCCGACAGGGGGGGAACTGAAGCTTTCTTT.

The CDR3 here is CASSLNKGAGYGYTF. The CDR3 coding sequence is TGCGCCAGCAGCTTGAATAAGGGGGCAGGCTATGGCTACACCTTC. J is TRBJ1-2 and V is TRBV5-1; 7 bases match TRBD1. V shed 1 base, J shed 4 bases, and the junction held 7 bases outside the gene matches. CDR1 and CDR2 from the germline V gene are SGHRS and YFSETQ. CDR3 size: 15 residues.

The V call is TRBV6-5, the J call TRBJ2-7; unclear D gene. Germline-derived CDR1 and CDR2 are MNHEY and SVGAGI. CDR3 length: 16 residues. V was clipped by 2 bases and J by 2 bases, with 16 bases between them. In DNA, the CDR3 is TGTGCCAGCAGTTACGGGCCGGATAAGACCGCCTACGAGCAGTACTTC. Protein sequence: CASSYGPDKTAYEQYF.

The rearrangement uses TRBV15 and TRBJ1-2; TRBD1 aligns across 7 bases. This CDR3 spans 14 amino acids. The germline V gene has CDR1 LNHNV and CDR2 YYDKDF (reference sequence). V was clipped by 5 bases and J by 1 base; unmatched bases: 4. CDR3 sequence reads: CATSSRQGNYGYTF. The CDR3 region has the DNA TGTGCCACCAGCTCCCGACAGGGTAACTATGGCTACACCTTC. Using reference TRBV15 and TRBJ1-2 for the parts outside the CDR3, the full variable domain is DAMVIQNPRYQVTQFGKPVTLSCSQTLNHNVMYWYQQKSSQAPKLLFHYYDKDFNNEADTPDNFQSRRPNTSFCFLDIRSPGLGDTAMYLCATSSRQGNYGYTFGSGTRLTVV.

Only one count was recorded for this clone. CDR3 bases: TGCAGCGCCAAATATGGGCAGGGGGGATACGAGCAGTACTTC. Translation: CSAKYGQGGYEQYF. The V and J genes are TRBV29-1 and TRBJ2-7, with D tentatively TRBD1 (7 bases). The CDR3 loop spans 14 amino acids. Between the trimmed V and J ends, which lost 7 bases and 4 bases, there was a span of 20 bases. Germline V gene data show CDR1 as SQVTM and CDR2 as ANQGSEA.

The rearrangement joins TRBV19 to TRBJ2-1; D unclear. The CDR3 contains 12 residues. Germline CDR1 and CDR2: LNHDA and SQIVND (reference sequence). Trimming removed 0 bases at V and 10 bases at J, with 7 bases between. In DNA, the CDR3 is TGTGCCAGTAGTATAGATAGAGGAGAGCAGTTCTTC. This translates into CASSIDRGEQFF.

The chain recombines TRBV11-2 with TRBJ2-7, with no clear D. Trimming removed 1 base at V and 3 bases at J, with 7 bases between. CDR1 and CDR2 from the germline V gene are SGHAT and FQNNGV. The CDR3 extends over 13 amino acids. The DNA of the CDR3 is TGTGCCAGCAGCTTAGTACAGAGCTACGAGCAGTACTTC. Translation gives CASSLVQSYEQYF.

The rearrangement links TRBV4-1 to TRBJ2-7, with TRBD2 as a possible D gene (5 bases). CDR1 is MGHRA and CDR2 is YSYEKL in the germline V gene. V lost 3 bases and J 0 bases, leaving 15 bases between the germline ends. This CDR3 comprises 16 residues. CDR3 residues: CASSHAEDGSSYEQYF. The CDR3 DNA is TGCGCCAGCAGCCACGCGGAGGACGGCAGCTCCTACGAGCAGTACTTC.

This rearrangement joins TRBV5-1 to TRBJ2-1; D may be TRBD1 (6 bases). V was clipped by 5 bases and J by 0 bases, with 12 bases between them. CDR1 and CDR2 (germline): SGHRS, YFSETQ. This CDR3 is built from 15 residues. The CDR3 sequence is CASRPTGSSYNEQFF. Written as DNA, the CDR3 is TGCGCCAGCAGGCCTACAGGGAGCTCCTACAATGAGCAGTTCTTC.

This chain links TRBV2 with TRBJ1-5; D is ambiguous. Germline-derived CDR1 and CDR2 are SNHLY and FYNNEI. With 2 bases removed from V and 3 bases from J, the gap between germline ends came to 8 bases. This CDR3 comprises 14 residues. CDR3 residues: CASSESVANQPQHF. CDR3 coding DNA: TGTGCCAGCAGTGAATCGGTCGCCAATCAGCCCCAGCATTTT.

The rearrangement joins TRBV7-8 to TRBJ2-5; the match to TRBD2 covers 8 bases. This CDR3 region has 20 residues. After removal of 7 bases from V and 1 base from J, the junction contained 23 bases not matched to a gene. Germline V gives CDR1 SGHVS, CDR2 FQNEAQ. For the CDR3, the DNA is TGTGCCAGCACCATCCTTCTCGAGCGGGGGCCCACGAGTGTCCAAGAGACCCAGTACTTC. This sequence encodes CASTILLERGPTSVQETQYF.

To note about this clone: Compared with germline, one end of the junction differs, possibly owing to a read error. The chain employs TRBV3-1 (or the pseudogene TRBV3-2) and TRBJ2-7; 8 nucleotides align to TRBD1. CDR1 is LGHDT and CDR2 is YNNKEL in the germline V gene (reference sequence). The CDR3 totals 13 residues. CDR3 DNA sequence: TGTGCCAGCAGCCAAGTGTCAGGACAGGGTCGTGAGTTC. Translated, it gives CASSQVSGQGREF.

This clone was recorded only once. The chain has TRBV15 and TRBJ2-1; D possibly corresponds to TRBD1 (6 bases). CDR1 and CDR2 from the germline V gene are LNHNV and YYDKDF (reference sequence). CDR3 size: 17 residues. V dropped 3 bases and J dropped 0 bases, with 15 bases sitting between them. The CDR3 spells CATSRGMGQDSYNEQFF. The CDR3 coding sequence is TGTGCCACCAGCAGGGGGATGGGACAAGACTCCTACAATGAGCAGTTCTTC. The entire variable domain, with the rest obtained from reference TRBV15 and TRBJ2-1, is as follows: DAMVIQNPRYQVTQFGKPVTLSCSQTLNHNVMYWYQQKSSQAPKLLFHYYDKDFNNEADTPDNFQSRRPNTSFCFLDIRSPGLGDTAMYLCATSRGMGQDSYNEQFFGPGTRLTVL.

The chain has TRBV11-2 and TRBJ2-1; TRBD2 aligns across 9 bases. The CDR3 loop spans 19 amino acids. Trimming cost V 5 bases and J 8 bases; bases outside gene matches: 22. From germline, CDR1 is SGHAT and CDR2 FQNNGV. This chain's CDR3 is CASSPIARALGGGGYEQFF. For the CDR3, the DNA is TGTGCCAGCAGCCCGATTGCCAGGGCCCTGGGCGGGGGGGGTTATGAGCAGTTCTTC.

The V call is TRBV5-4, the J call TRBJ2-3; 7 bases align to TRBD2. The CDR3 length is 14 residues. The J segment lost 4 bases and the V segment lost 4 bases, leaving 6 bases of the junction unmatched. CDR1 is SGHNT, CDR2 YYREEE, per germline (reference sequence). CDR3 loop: CASSPTSIADTQYF. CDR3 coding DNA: TGTGCCAGCAGCCCGACTAGCATCGCAGATACGCAGTATTTT.

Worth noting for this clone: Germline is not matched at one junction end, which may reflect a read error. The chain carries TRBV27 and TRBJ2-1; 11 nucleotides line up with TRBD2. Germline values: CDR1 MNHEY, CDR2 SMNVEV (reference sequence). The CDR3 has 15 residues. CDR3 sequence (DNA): TGTGCCAGCGGACTAGCGGGCCCCTCCCACAATGAGCAGTTCTTC. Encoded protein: CASGLAGPSHNEQFF.

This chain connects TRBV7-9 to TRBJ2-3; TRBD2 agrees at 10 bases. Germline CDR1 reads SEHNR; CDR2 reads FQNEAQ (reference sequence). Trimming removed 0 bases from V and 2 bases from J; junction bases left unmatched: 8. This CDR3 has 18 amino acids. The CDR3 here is CASSLAGSTSGVTDTQYF. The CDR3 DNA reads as TGTGCCAGCAGCTTAGCCGGCTCCACTAGCGGGGTCACAGATACGCAGTATTTT.

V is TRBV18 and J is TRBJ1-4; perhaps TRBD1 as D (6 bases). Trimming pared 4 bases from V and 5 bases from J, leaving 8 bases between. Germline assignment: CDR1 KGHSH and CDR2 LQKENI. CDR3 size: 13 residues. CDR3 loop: CASSRGQNEKLFF. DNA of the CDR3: TGTGCCAGCTCACGCGGACAGAATGAAAAACTGTTTTTT.